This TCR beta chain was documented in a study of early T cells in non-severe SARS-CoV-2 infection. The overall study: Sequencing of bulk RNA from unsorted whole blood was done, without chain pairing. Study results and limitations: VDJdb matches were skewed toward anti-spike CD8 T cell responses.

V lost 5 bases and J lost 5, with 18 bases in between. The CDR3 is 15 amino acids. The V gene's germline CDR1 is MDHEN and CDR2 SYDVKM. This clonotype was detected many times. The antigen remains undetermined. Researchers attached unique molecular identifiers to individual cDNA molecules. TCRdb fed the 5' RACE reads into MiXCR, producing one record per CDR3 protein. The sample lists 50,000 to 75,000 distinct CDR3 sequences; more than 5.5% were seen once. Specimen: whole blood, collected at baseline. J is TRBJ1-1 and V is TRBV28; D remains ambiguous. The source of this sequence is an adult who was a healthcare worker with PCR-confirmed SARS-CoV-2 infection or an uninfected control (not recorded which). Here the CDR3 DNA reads TGTGCCAGCAGTCGGGGTATGCGGGGATGGACTGAAGCTTTCTTT. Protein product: CASSRGMRGWTEAFF.